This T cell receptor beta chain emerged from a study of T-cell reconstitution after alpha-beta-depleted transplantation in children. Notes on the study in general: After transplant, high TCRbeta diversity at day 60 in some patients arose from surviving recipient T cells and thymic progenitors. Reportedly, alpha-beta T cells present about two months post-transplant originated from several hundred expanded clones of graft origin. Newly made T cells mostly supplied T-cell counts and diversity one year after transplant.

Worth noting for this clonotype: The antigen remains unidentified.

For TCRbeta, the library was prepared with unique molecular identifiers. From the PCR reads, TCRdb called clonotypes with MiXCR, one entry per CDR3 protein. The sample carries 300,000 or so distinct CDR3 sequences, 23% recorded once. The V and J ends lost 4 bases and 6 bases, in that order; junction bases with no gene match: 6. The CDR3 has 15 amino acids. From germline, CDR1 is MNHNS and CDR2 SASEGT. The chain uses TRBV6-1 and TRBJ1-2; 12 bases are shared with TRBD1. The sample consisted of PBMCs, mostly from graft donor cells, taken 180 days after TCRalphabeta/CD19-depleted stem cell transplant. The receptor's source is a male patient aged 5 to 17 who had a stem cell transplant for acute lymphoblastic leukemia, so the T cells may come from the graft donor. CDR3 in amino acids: CASSAPGQGANGYTF. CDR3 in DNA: TGTGCCAGCAGTGCCCCGGGACAGGGGGCAAATGGCTACACCTTC.